These 31 T cell receptor beta chains came from one sample sequenced in a study of shared clonotypes between healthy human individuals. TCRdb's table, derived via immunoSEQ multiplex PCR, lists solely in-frame clones and lacks some. The sample yields more than 2 million clones, about 95% seen once. Positive CCR7 selection of CD45RO-negative cells yielded the naive CD8 cells, and terminally differentiated effector memory CD45RA+ cells were excluded. The sample taken for sequencing was naive CD8+ T cells sorted from blood. These receptors originate from a man younger than 35 in good health.

The genes are TRBV2 and TRBJ1-6, with a weak D call TRBD1 (5 bases). Trimming took 8 bases from V and 4 from J, leaving 15 bases between them. Germline V CDR1 and CDR2: SNHLY, FYNNEI. The CDR3 is 15 residues long. DNA for the CDR3: TGTGCCAGCCGAATGGGGGGGTCGTATAATTCACCCCTCCACTTT. It is translated as CASRMGGSYNSPLHF.

The genes are TRBV27 and TRBJ2-7, with TRBD1 matching 9 bases. The CDR3 spans 14 residues. Germline V gene sequence: CDR1 MNHEY, CDR2 SMNVEV (reference sequence). V shed 0 bases, J shed 5 bases, and the junction held 2 bases outside the gene matches. The CDR3 region has the DNA TGTGCCAGCAGTTTATCAGGGACAGGGCACGAGCAGTACTTC. Its protein is CASSLSGTGHEQYF.

The rearrangement joins TRBV29-1 to TRBJ1-4; 8 bases line up with TRBD1. The trim removed 6 bases at V and 5 bases at J, leaving 5 bases unmatched. The CDR3 runs to 13 residues. CDR1 SQVTM and CDR2 ANQGSEA come from the germline V gene. CDR3 sequence (DNA): TGCAGCGTCCGGACAGGGATAAATGAAAAACTGTTTTTT. The encoded protein is CSVRTGINEKLFF.

V is TRBV4-1 and J is TRBJ2-7; D remains unclear. Germline CDR1 MGHRA, CDR2 YSYEKL. Between the trimmed V and J ends, which lost 4 bases and 4 bases, there was a span of 11 bases. There are 13 residues in the CDR3. The CDR3 sequence: CASSLYQAYEQYF. The CDR3 DNA reads as TGCGCCAGCAGCCTGTACCAGGCATACGAGCAGTACTTC.

The J gene is TRBJ2-7, the V gene TRBV2, with D tentatively TRBD1 or TRBD2 (5 bases each). Germline V lookup: CDR1 SNHLY, CDR2 FYNNEI. V gave up 1 base and J gave up 3 bases, with 10 bases separating them. The CDR3 is made up of 14 amino acids. In nucleotides, the CDR3 is TGTGCCAGCAGTGAAGGAGGGGAAAACTACGAGCAGTACTTC. Translation gives CASSEGGENYEQYF. The full variable domain, rest sourced from reference TRBV2 and TRBJ2-7, is EPEVTQTPSHQVTQMGQEVILRCVPISNHLYFYWYRQILGQKVEFLVSFYNNEISEKSEIFDDQFSVERPDGSNFTLKIRSTKLEDSAMYFCASSEGGENYEQYFGPGTRLTVT.

The chain combines TRBV2 with TRBJ1-1; 7 positions agree with TRBD1. Germline CDR1 reads SNHLY; CDR2 reads FYNNEI. This CDR3 region has 13 residues. V lost 5 bases and J lost 3; bases outside the gene matches: 3. This chain's CDR3 is CASSTTGDTEAFF. Here the CDR3 DNA reads TGTGCCAGCAGTACTACAGGGGACACTGAAGCTTTCTTT.

The chain recombines TRBV4-1 with TRBJ1-2; TRBD1 matches at 8 bases. Germline V CDR1 and CDR2: MGHRA, YSYEKL. Losses at the gene ends were 0 bases for V and 4 bases for J; bases not matched to a gene: 10. This CDR3 spans 17 amino acids. The CDR3 sequence is CASSQDRQGTLAYGYTF. Here the CDR3 DNA reads TGCGCCAGCAGCCAAGATAGACAGGGGACTCTCGCCTATGGCTACACCTTC.

This clone is a singleton in its sample. V usage is TRBV5-6 and J usage is TRBJ2-3; 8 nucleotides agree with TRBD2. After removal of 4 bases from V and 2 bases from J, the junction contained 6 bases not matched to a gene. The length of the CDR3 is 15 residues. Per the germline V gene, CDR1 is SGHDT and CDR2 is YYEEEE. The CDR3 spells CASSAIAGFTDTQYF. The CDR3 DNA sequence: TGTGCCAGCAGCGCCATAGCGGGGTTCACAGATACGCAGTATTTT.

CDR3 amino acids: CASSESSGWPYEQYF. The CDR3 nucleotides read TGCGCCAGCAGTGAGTCCTCTGGGTGGCCCTACGAGCAGTACTTC. The chain employs TRBV10-1 and TRBJ2-7; D uncertain. This CDR3 is 15 amino acids long. V was clipped by 0 bases and J by 2 bases, with 11 bases between them. CDR1 and CDR2 (germline): WNHNN, SYGVQD (reference sequence).

V gene TRBV2 combines with J gene TRBJ2-1; 9 nucleotides match TRBD2. This CDR3 is built from 17 residues. The trim removed 6 bases at V and 0 bases at J, leaving 9 bases unmatched. Per the germline V gene, CDR1 is SNHLY and CDR2 is FYNNEI. DNA for the CDR3: TGTGCCAGCAGCCCTATAGCGGGAGAAAGCTCCTACAATGAGCAGTTCTTC. Translation: CASSPIAGESSYNEQFF.

In regard to this clone: The same CDR3 arises from other DNA sequences in this sample as well. The rearrangement links TRBV27 to TRBJ1-2; D not resolved. Germline lookup yields CDR1 MNHEY and CDR2 SMNVEV (reference sequence). V was pared by 5 bases and J by 4 bases, with 11 bases between. The CDR3 contains 13 residues. CDR3 loop: CASSPGRGYGYTF. DNA for the CDR3: TGTGCCAGCAGTCCCGGACGAGGCTATGGCTACACCTTC.

This chain joins TRBV13 and TRBJ1-3; weak D call: TRBD1 (5 bases). CDR1 and CDR2 (germline): PRHDT, FYEKMQ (reference sequence). Trimming pared 3 bases from V and 2 bases from J, leaving 14 bases between. The CDR3 has 16 residues. The CDR3 bases are TGTGCCAGCAGCTTTTCGACGGAGGGACCTGGAAACACCATATATTTT. This translates into CASSFSTEGPGNTIYF.

V is TRBV27 and J is TRBJ1-2, with TRBD1 as a possible D gene (6 bases). V was clipped by 1 base and J by 8 bases, with 14 bases between them. The CDR3 runs to 14 residues. The germline CDR1 and CDR2 sequences are MNHEY and SMNVEV (reference sequence). In nucleotides, the CDR3 is TGTGCCAGCAGTTTATTAGGGGGACCTGAAGGCTACACCTTC. It translates to CASSLLGGPEGYTF.

The rearrangement links TRBV6-5 to TRBJ2-7, with 7 bases identical to TRBD2. The germline gives CDR1 MNHEY, CDR2 SVGAGI. Trimming at V came to 4 bases and at J to 2 bases, leaving 5 bases not matched to a gene. The length of the CDR3 is 14 residues. This chain's CDR3 is CASSWVGGTYEQYF. DNA for the CDR3: TGTGCCAGCAGTTGGGTGGGAGGGACCTACGAGCAGTACTTC.

The rearrangement uses TRBV7-9 and TRBJ2-2, with 9 bases aligning to TRBD2. Germline CDR1 reads SEHNR; CDR2 reads FQNEAQ (reference sequence). This CDR3 is built from 16 residues. The ends lost 0 bases at V and 6 bases at J; junction bases unmatched: 5. The CDR3 is CASSLAREGWSGELFF. As DNA, the CDR3 is TGTGCCAGCAGCTTAGCGCGGGAGGGATGGTCCGGGGAGCTGTTTTTT.

The chain combines TRBV7-9 with TRBJ1-1; tentatively, D is TRBD1 (6 bases). CDR1 and CDR2 (germline): SEHNR, FQNEAQ (reference sequence). V lost 7 bases and J lost 4, with 16 bases in between. The CDR3 has 14 residues. This CDR3 is CASTWGGAGTEAFF. For the CDR3, the DNA is TGTGCCAGCACCTGGGGGGGCGCGGGCACTGAAGCTTTCTTT.

The chain couples TRBV27 to TRBJ1-1; D is unclear. From germline, CDR1 is MNHEY and CDR2 SMNVEV (reference sequence). V was shortened by 1 base and J by 4 bases, with 10 bases between the two germline ends. This CDR3 has 14 residues. The CDR3 DNA reads TGTGCCAGCAGTTTATTGGCCGGGGTCACTGAAGCTTTCTTT. It yields the protein CASSLLAGVTEAFF.

The gene calls are TRBV5-6 and TRBJ1-3, with D perhaps matching TRBD1 (6 bases). Trimming cost V 3 bases and J 0 bases, with 13 bases left between them. The length of the CDR3 is 16 residues. The V gene's germline CDR1 is SGHDT and CDR2 YYEEEE. The CDR3 is CASSWGHTSSGNTIYF. CDR3 nucleotides: TGTGCCAGCAGCTGGGGACATACGAGCTCTGGAAACACCATATATTTT. Variable domain in full (rest from reference TRBV5-6 and TRBJ1-3): DAGVTQSPTHLIKTRGQQVTLRCSPKSGHDTVSWYQQALGQGPQFIFQYYEEEERQRGNFPDRFSGHQFPNYSSELNVNALLLGDSALYLCASSWGHTSSGNTIYFGEGSWLTVV.

V and J are TRBV4-1 and TRBJ2-5; possible D gene TRBD1, 6 bases. Trimming removed 3 bases at V and 2 bases at J, with 10 bases between. There are 14 residues in the CDR3. Per the germline V gene, CDR1 is MGHRA and CDR2 is YSYEKL. The CDR3 nucleotides read TGCGCCAGCAGCCACACACAGGGTCAAGAGACCCAGTACTTC. It specifies CASSHTQGQETQYF.

The chain couples TRBV7-6 to TRBJ2-7, with D unclear. V lost 3 bases to trimming and J lost 4 bases, with 7 bases between them. The CDR3 has 12 amino acids. In germline, CDR1 is SGHVS, CDR2 FNYEAQ. Written as DNA, the CDR3 is TGTGCCAGCAGCTTTGGAGAATACGAGCAGTACTTC. Translated, it gives CASSFGEYEQYF.

This clone showed up just once. V gene TRBV7-2 combines with J gene TRBJ2-3; no reliable D call. The V and J ends lost 5 bases and 2 bases respectively, with 14 bases between them. CDR1 SGHTA and CDR2 FQGNSA come from the germline V gene. CDR3 length: 15 amino acids. The CDR3 here is CASSPIGWATDTQYF. In DNA form, the CDR3 reads TGTGCCAGCAGCCCAATAGGGTGGGCCACAGATACGCAGTATTTT.

The chain has TRBV11-2 and TRBJ2-3; 8 bases fit TRBD2. With 5 bases clipped from V and 6 bases from J, the junction kept 7 bases outside the gene matches. This CDR3 is 14 amino acids long. Germline V gene sequence: CDR1 SGHAT, CDR2 FQNNGV. The CDR3 DNA reads TGTGCCAGCAGCCCGGGACTAGTCCTGGATACGCAGTATTTT. Its protein is CASSPGLVLDTQYF.

The chain is built from TRBV4-1 and TRBJ1-2; no clear D. Trimming took off 0 bases at V and 8 bases at J, with 16 bases between the two ends. CDR1 MGHRA and CDR2 YSYEKL come from the germline V gene. The CDR3 loop spans 15 amino acids. The CDR3 here is CASSQEVNFGRGYTF. In DNA form, the CDR3 reads TGCGCCAGCAGCCAAGAAGTCAACTTCGGAAGAGGCTACACCTTC.

The J gene is TRBJ2-1, the V gene TRBV7-2; perhaps TRBD1 as D (5 bases). Looked up from germline, CDR1 is SGHTA and CDR2 is FQGNSA. The length of the CDR3 is 17 residues. Trimming took 2 bases from V and 0 from J, leaving 14 bases between them. DNA for the CDR3: TGTGCCAGCAGCTTATATATTGGGCAGGGCTCCTACAATGAGCAGTTCTTC. It specifies CASSLYIGQGSYNEQFF.

The chain joins TRBV28 to TRBJ2-5; 8 bases line up with TRBD2. The ends lost 2 bases at V and 4 bases at J; junction bases unmatched: 9. The germline V gene encodes CDR1 MDHEN and CDR2 SYDVKM. The CDR3 is made up of 16 amino acids. CDR3 bases: TGTGCCAGCAGTTTACTTGCCGGGGGGGCCCTAGAGACCCAGTACTTC. Its protein is CASSLLAGGALETQYF.

V usage is TRBV19 and J usage is TRBJ2-7, with a tentative D call TRBD2 (5 bases). With 7 bases removed from V and 5 bases from J, the gap between germline ends came to 9 bases. Germline V gene sequence: CDR1 LNHDA, CDR2 SQIVND (reference sequence). The CDR3 is made up of 11 amino acids. The CDR3 sequence is CASTSGNEQYF. The CDR3 DNA follows: TGTGCCAGTACCTCGGGGAACGAGCAGTACTTC. The complete variable domain, with remaining parts taken from reference TRBV19 and TRBJ2-7, reads DGGITQSPKYLFRKEGQNVTLSCEQNLNHDAMYWYRQDPGQGLRLIYYSQIVNDFQKGDIAEGYSVSREKKESFPLTVTSAQKNPTAFYLCASTSGNEQYFGPGTRLTVT.

The CDR3 DNA sequence: TGTGCCAGCAGTTTACAAACAGGGGGTAATTCACCCCTCCACTTT. Translating gives CASSLQTGGNSPLHF. J is TRBJ1-6 and V is TRBV27; 8 positions match TRBD1. Trimming cost V 2 bases and J 6 bases; bases outside gene matches: 3. Germline assignment: CDR1 MNHEY and CDR2 SMNVEV (reference sequence). The CDR3 is made up of 15 amino acids.

J is TRBJ2-7 and V is TRBV30; the D gene is possibly TRBD1 (6 bases). The CDR3 is 16 amino acids. The germline CDR1 and CDR2 sequences are GTSNPN and SVGIG (reference sequence). Trimming shortened V by 0 bases and J by 2 bases, and 17 bases separated the two germline ends. CDR3 nucleotide sequence: TGTGCCTGGAGTGTACCTCCTGACAGGATTGCCTACGAGCAGTACTTC. It specifies CAWSVPPDRIAYEQYF.

This chain links TRBV25-1 with TRBJ2-5, with 7 bases aligning to TRBD2. The germline CDR1 and CDR2 sequences are MGHDK and SYGVNS. The CDR3 has 15 amino acids. V lost 1 base, J lost 4 bases, and 6 bases stayed unmatched. CDR3 amino acids: CASSEWERDRETQYF. CDR3 DNA sequence: TGTGCCAGCAGTGAATGGGAGCGGGATAGAGAGACCCAGTACTTC.

V is TRBV30 and J is TRBJ2-1; D possibly matches TRBD1 or TRBD2 (7 bases each). CDR3 length: 19 residues. The V gene's germline CDR1 is GTSNPN and CDR2 SVGIG (reference sequence). V was trimmed by 5 bases and J by 1 base, leaving 27 bases between them. In DNA form, the CDR3 reads TGTGCCTGGTACAGTATATCAGCGGGGCAGGGGGTTTCCTACAATGAGCAGTTCTTC. Translation: CAWYSISAGQGVSYNEQFF.

V usage is TRBV19 and J usage is TRBJ2-3, with TRBD2 matching over 8 bases. V trimming: 5 bases; J trimming: 2 bases; junction bases outside the gene matches: 9. This CDR3 contains 16 residues. Germline CDR1 is LNHDA and CDR2 is SQIVND (reference sequence). CDR3 amino acids: CASSPSGTRFTDTQYF. The CDR3 coding sequence is TGTGCCAGTAGTCCCTCCGGGACTAGGTTCACAGATACGCAGTATTTT.